This T cell receptor (beta chain) was captured in a study of cytomegalovirus exposure and HLA in healthy donors. For this clone: Its antigen is not known.

General observations from the study: Later genetic work tied a missense DCLRE1C variant to beta-chain V and J trimming. The investigators catalogued 180 or so TCR beta chains as cytomegalovirus-associated. Most of the CMV-associated TCR beta chains (in a later analysis) appeared to be HLA-restricted. Rarity held for most TCR sequences, but there were some public TCRs that occurred in many donors.

Both 60 Vbeta primers and 13 Jbeta primers went into the PCR. Only in-frame clones appear in the TCRdb table, and some are missing; sequencing was by immunoSEQ multiplex PCR. The sample features about 160,000 clones, with roughly 1.3% in its top ten. This CDR3 region has 15 residues. V trimming: 4 bases; J trimming: 5 bases; junction bases outside the gene matches: 12. Germline V gene data show CDR1 as SGHDT and CDR2 as YYEEEE. The specimen was PBMCs. The sequence was obtained from a woman in her sixties in good health and CMV-seronegative. This chain uses TRBV5-6 with TRBJ2-7; 7 bases map to TRBD2. The DNA for the CDR3 is TGTGCCAGCAGCCTCTATCTAGCGGCCCCTGACGAGCAGTACTTC. Residues: CASSLYLAAPDEQYF.